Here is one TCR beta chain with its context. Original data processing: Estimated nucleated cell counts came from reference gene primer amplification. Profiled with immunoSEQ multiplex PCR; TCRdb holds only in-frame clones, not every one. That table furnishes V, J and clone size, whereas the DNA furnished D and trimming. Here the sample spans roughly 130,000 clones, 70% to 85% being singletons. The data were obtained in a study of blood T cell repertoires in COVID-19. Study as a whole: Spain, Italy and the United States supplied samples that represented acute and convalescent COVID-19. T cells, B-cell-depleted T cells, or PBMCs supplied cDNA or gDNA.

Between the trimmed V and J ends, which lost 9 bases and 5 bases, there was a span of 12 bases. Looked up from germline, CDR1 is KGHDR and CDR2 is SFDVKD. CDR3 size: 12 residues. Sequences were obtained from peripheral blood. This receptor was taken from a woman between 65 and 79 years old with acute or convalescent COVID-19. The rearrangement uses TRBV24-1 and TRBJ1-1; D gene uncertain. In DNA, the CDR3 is TGTGCCACCCCTCCCGGGAGGACTGAAGCTTTCTTT. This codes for CATPPGRTEAFF.